The clone carrying this T cell receptor (beta chain) was seen a few times. What it binds is unknown. The data stem from a study of vaccination and CD4 T cells after COVID-19. Treatment denoted: approximately 10-day PBMC culture with coronavirus spike peptide pools or control peptides (ViraFEST assay). PBMC cultures, at 1.5 million to 2.5 million cells per well, received about 9.9 IU/ml IL-2 and around 9.6 ug/ml peptide pools. The Oncomine TCR Beta short-read assay was applied to DNA of cultured CD4+ T cells. Via MiXCR, TCRdb re-called the PCR reads, giving one row per CDR3 protein. The table has about 18,000 distinct CDR3 sequences, about 77% seen once. The CDR3 contains 14 residues. Germline V gene lookup returns CDR1 SQVTM and CDR2 ANQGSEA. V lost 6 bases and J lost 4; bases outside the gene matches: 10.

The sample here was CD4+ T cells from blood, cultured in vitro, taken after SARS-CoV-2 vaccination. This TCR came from a human donor who received a COVID-19 vaccine. The chain couples TRBV29-1 to TRBJ2-3; TRBD1 agrees at 7 bases. For the CDR3, the DNA is TGCAGCGTCCTAGACAGGGTTGGATCAGATACGCAGTATTTT. Its translation is CSVLDRVGSDTQYF.